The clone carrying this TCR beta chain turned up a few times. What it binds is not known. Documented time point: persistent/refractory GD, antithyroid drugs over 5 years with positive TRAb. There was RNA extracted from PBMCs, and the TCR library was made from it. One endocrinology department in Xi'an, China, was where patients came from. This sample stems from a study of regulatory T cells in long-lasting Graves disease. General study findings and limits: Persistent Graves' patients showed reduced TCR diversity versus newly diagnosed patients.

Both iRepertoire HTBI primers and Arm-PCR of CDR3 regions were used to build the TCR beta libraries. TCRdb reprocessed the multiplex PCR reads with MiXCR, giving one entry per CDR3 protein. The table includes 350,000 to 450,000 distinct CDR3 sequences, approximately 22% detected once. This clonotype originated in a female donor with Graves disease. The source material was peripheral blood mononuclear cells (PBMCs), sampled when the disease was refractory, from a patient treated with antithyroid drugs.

CDR3: CASTWGDMNTEAFF. In DNA, the CDR3 is TGTGCCAGCACCTGGGGGGACATGAACACTGAAGCTTTCTTT. The V call is TRBV7-9, the J call TRBJ1-1; tentatively, D is TRBD1 (6 bases). V gave up 7 bases and J gave up 0 bases, with 12 bases separating them. The germline gives CDR1 SEHNR, CDR2 FQNEAQ (reference sequence). The CDR3 runs 14 residues.